This record concerns one T cell receptor (beta chain) sequence. Its antigen is unknown. Per-nucleotide qualities are absent, and no much larger clonotype sits a single base away. In the germline V gene, CDR1 corresponds to SGHRS and CDR2 to YFSETQ. The CDR3, cysteine through phenylalanine, is 14 amino acids long. The retained sequence is limited to the CDR3, 42 bases, with the frame set at the first base. Compared with germline, V lacks 4 bases and J lacks 6 bases; bases without a gene match: 5. The data were taken from a study of blood T cell repertoires in COVID-19 (dated by TCRdb to 2020 to 2021). Regarding the study in general: Collaborator samples came from the United States, Italy and Spain and covered acute and convalescent phases of COVID-19. The prospective study material was composed of cDNA or gDNA derived from T cells, B-cell-depleted T cells, or PBMCs. The dataset comprised deeply sampled blood TCRbeta repertoires from subjects exposed to, actively infected with, or recovered from COVID-19. The repertoires were released in a freely available public database meant as a resource for research on the immune response to SARS-CoV-2. The samples were drawn from the first 160 participants of the ongoing ImmuneRACE study and from 1,254 subjects provided by 6 global collaborators. Nearly every sample came with metadata listing a de-identified subject ID, COVID-19 status, age in years and sex. Where available, HLA class I and class II types were taken from metadata supplied by the sample provider and were not determined by assay-based typing.

Paper-wide results and their limitations: Clinical and demographic metadata were provided uncurated, with the amount varying by source and participant.

Whole blood was collected in K2EDTA tubes by collaborating institutions according to the institutions' own protocols. Collaborator samples were shipped for TCRbeta analysis as frozen whole blood, isolated PBMCs, or DNA extracted from either sample type. TCRbeta CDR3 regions were amplified from genomic DNA by means of the immunoSEQ Assay, a bias-controlled multiplex PCR. As for how the authors treated the data: The number of nucleated cells in each sample was estimated from the amplification of reference gene primers within the assay. To quantify the absolute abundance of each unique TCRbeta CDR3 rearrangement, sequence reads were collapsed and filtered. For each sample, productive Simpson clonality was calculated as the square root of Simpson's diversity index over productive rearrangements. TCRdb re-hosts the immuneACCESS table, in-frame sequences only. Its copies lack some clones; in the studies checked, an unresolved V gene accounts for under half of them, and the cause for the rest is not known. D and trimming were read from the DNA, whereas the V and J calls and clone size are those reported in that table. Present in this sample are roughly 200,000 clones, 80% of which were seen just once. The ten largest clonotypes hold 6.9% of the sample.

In this chain, TRBV5-1 is recombined with TRBJ2-7, and 12 junction bases match TRBD2. This clonotype originated in a man aged 60 to 69 with acute or convalescent COVID-19. Sequenced material: peripheral blood. The nucleotides are TGCGCCAGCAGCCAGACTAGCGGGAGCTCCGAGCAGTACTTC. It translates as CASSQTSGSSEQYF. With the rest looked up from the reference TRBV5-1 and TRBJ2-7 genes rather than sequenced, the full variable domain is KAGVTQTPRYLIKTRGQQVTLSCSPISGHRSVSWYQQTPGQGLQFLFEYFSETQRNKGNFPGRFSGRQFSNSRSEMNVSTLELGDSALYLCASSQTSGSSEQYFGPGTRLTVT.